Below, 15 T cell receptor beta chains from the same sample are listed, as sequenced in a study of blood T cell repertoires in COVID-19. Data came from immunoSEQ multiplex PCR; TCRdb stores just in-frame clones and leaves some out. The data hold over 250,000 clones, with 70% to 90% observed a single time. Sequencing was performed on peripheral blood. Receptor source: a woman aged 50 to 60 with COVID-19, enrolled during active disease.

The chain employs TRBV6-5 and TRBJ2-1; the match to TRBD1 covers 7 bases. The germline CDR1 and CDR2 sequences are MNHEY and SVGAGI. The V segment lost 6 bases and the J segment 4 bases; nucleotides outside the gene matches: 3. The CDR3 runs 13 residues. CDR3 region: CASSKGAYNEQFF. As DNA, the CDR3 is TGTGCCAGCAGCAAGGGGGCGTACAATGAGCAGTTCTTC.

In its sample, this clone was seen once. This rearrangement joins TRBV30 to TRBJ2-5; D remains unclear. CDR1 and CDR2 from the germline V gene are GTSNPN and SVGIG (reference sequence). V lost 2 bases and J 2 bases, leaving 9 bases between the germline ends. CDR3 length equals 13 residues. This CDR3 reads CAWSLGRQETQYF. The CDR3, as DNA: TGTGCCTGGAGTTTGGGCAGGCAAGAGACCCAGTACTTC.

V and J are TRBV10-3 and TRBJ2-3; D remains unclear. The V end was cut by 4 bases, the J end by 6 bases, with 8 bases between. The CDR3 sequence is 12 residues long. Germline V gene lookup returns CDR1 ENHRY and CDR2 SYGVKD. CDR3 sequence reads: CAISGSVDTQYF. Written as DNA, the CDR3 is TGTGCCATCAGTGGAAGCGTGGATACGCAGTATTTT.

The chain is built from TRBV6-5 and TRBJ1-5; D call uncertain. CDR3 length: 13 residues. The V end lost 2 bases, the J end lost 7 bases, and 9 bases lay between the germline ends. Germline V gene data show CDR1 as MNHEY and CDR2 as SVGAGI. CDR3 residues: CASSYQSWQPQHF. The CDR3 DNA reads as TGTGCCAGCAGTTACCAGTCTTGGCAGCCCCAGCATTTT.

The chain links TRBV5-1 to TRBJ2-1; TRBD1 matches at 7 bases. Germline values: CDR1 SGHRS, CDR2 YFSETQ. This CDR3 region has 14 residues. V lost 4 bases, J lost 8 bases, and 9 bases stayed unmatched. The CDR3 loop reads CASSPYEGGDEQFF. The CDR3 coding sequence is TGCGCCAGCAGCCCGTACGAAGGGGGCGATGAGCAGTTCTTC.

This clone showed up just a few times. This chain joins TRBV29-1 and TRBJ1-1, with TRBD1 as a possible D gene (5 bases). Trimming removed 5 bases at V and 1 base at J, with 11 bases between. The CDR3 covers 13 residues. The V gene's germline CDR1 is SQVTM and CDR2 ANQGSEA. CDR3 sequence reads: CSVFGQGNTEAFF. The CDR3 nucleotides are TGCAGCGTTTTCGGGCAGGGGAACACTGAAGCTTTCTTT.

The chain recombines TRBV24-1 with TRBJ2-7, with 9 bases matching TRBD2. The CDR3 sequence is 19 residues long. V lost 3 bases, J lost 5 bases, and 19 bases stayed unmatched. Germline V gene sequence: CDR1 KGHDR, CDR2 SFDVKD. As DNA, the CDR3 is TGTGCCACCAGTGATCCCCGGGGTAGCGGGAGACTCCCACCCCACGAGCAGTACTTC. Translation gives CATSDPRGSGRLPPHEQYF.

This clone was detected once. J is TRBJ2-7 and V is TRBV6-5, with D perhaps matching TRBD1 (5 bases). CDR1 is MNHEY, CDR2 SVGAGI, per germline. Trimming pared 2 bases from V and 0 bases from J, leaving 11 bases between. The CDR3 length is 15 residues. The CDR3 nucleotides read TGTGCCAGCAGTTACGTAGGGGCCAGCTCCTACGAGCAGTACTTC. It codes for CASSYVGASSYEQYF.

The chain carries TRBV7-2 and TRBJ2-1; 8 bases map to TRBD2. This CDR3 spans 14 amino acids. Germline values: CDR1 SGHTA, CDR2 FQGNSA. The V gene end was trimmed by 5 bases and the J gene end by 9 bases; junction bases not matched to a gene: 9. The CDR3 reads CASSEGLAVGEQFF. The CDR3 DNA is TGTGCCAGCAGCGAAGGACTAGCCGTGGGTGAGCAGTTCTTC.

The chain couples TRBV29-1 to TRBJ2-7; the D is unclear. Trimming shortened V by 6 bases and J by 0 bases, and 9 bases separated the two germline ends. The CDR3 loop spans 12 amino acids. Germline V gives CDR1 SQVTM, CDR2 ANQGSEA. The CDR3 region has the DNA TGCAGCGTAGTGCTACGCTCCTACGAGCAGTACTTC. Amino acids: CSVVLRSYEQYF.

V and J are TRBV2 and TRBJ2-1, with a weak D call TRBD1 (5 bases). Germline-derived CDR1 and CDR2 are SNHLY and FYNNEI. The CDR3 contains 13 residues. V was pared by 6 bases and J by 9 bases, with 15 bases between. In nucleotides, the CDR3 is TGTGCCAGCAGGATAGACAGTAAAGGTGAGCAGTTCTTC. Translating it yields CASRIDSKGEQFF.

V and J are TRBV10-3 and TRBJ2-7, with D maybe TRBD2 (6 bases). V lost 3 bases, J lost 3 bases, and 15 bases lay in between. Germline V CDR1 and CDR2: ENHRY, SYGVKD. The CDR3 length is 15 residues. The CDR3 protein is CAISEAGAANYEQYF. The CDR3, as DNA: TGTGCCATCAGTGAAGCGGGTGCGGCTAACTACGAGCAGTACTTC.

The V gene is TRBV24-1, the J gene TRBJ1-1, with a weak D call TRBD1 (5 bases). CDR1 and CDR2 (germline): KGHDR, SFDVKD. V lost 7 bases to trimming and J lost 4 bases, with 12 bases between them. The CDR3 sequence is 13 residues long. The CDR3 region has the DNA TGTGCCACCAGGGTGGGGGAGGTCACTGAAGCTTTCTTT. Protein product: CATRVGEVTEAFF.

This clone was detected once. The chain links TRBV6-2 or TRBV6-3 to TRBJ2-1; D might be TRBD2 (6 bases). The V end was cut by 2 bases, the J end by 9 bases, with 23 bases between. The V gene's germline CDR1 is MNHEY and CDR2 SVGEGT. The CDR3 has 17 residues. The CDR3 here is CASSYREEQTSISEQFF. CDR3 DNA: TGTGCCAGCAGTTACAGGGAGGAGCAAACCTCTATCAGTGAGCAGTTCTTC.

The chain has TRBV7-9 and TRBJ1-2, with D unresolved. With 0 bases removed from V and 5 bases from J, the gap between germline ends came to 25 bases. Germline V gene lookup returns CDR1 SEHNR and CDR2 FQNEAQ (reference sequence). CDR3 length equals 19 residues. CDR3 nucleotides: TGTGCCAGCAGCTTAGCGCTTCGAACCGGCGTAACTCGGAGATATGGCTACACCTTC. Its translation is CASSLALRTGVTRRYGYTF. The full variable domain, completed using reference TRBV7-9 and TRBJ1-2, is DTGVSQNPRHKITKRGQNVTFRCDPISEHNRLYWYRQTLGQGPEFLTYFQNEAQLEKSRLLSDRFSAERPKGSFSTLEIQRTEQGDSAMYLCASSLALRTGVTRRYGYTFGSGTRLTVV.